The next 16 T cell receptor beta chains were all read from a single sample in a study of shared clonotypes between healthy human individuals. Generated by immunoSEQ multiplex PCR, the TCRdb table keeps only in-frame clones and is missing some. The sample lists approximately 620,000 clones; about 97% were seen once. The sample consisted of naive CD4+ T cells sorted from blood. The subset was: CD45RA+ positively selected. These receptors all come from a woman aged 30 to 39 in good health.

The V and J genes are TRBV5-1 and TRBJ1-1; D possibly corresponds to TRBD1 (5 bases). This CDR3 spans 15 amino acids. CDR1 is SGHRS, CDR2 YFSETQ, per germline. V lost 6 bases and J lost 0, with 15 bases in between. The CDR3 sequence is CASTERQGMNTEAFF. CDR3 sequence (DNA): TGCGCCAGCACCGAACGTCAGGGCATGAACACTGAAGCTTTCTTT.

Turning to this clone: The sample carries other DNA sequences with the same CDR3. This chain uses TRBV5-4 with TRBJ1-5, with D hard to call. The CDR3 contains 13 residues. V dropped 0 bases and J dropped 1 base, with 2 bases sitting between them. Germline V lookup: CDR1 SGHNT, CDR2 YYREEE (reference sequence). The CDR3 loop reads CASSLDSNQPQHF. The CDR3 bases are TGTGCCAGCAGCTTGGACAGCAATCAGCCCCAGCATTTT.

The chain has TRBV30 and TRBJ2-1; 12 positions agree with TRBD2. The J segment lost 10 bases and the V segment lost 5 bases, leaving 9 bases of the junction unmatched. Germline V gene lookup returns CDR1 GTSNPN and CDR2 SVGIG (reference sequence). This CDR3 is built from 14 residues. In DNA form, the CDR3 reads TGTGCCTGGTGGCTAGCGGGAGGGCGTGGGGAGCAGTTCTTC. Amino acid sequence: CAWWLAGGRGEQFF.

This clone was seen only once. V gene TRBV5-1 combines with J gene TRBJ1-1; weak D call: TRBD1 (6 bases). The ends were cut back, 4 bases at V and 3 bases at J, with 16 bases in the middle. The CDR3 is made up of 15 amino acids. Germline V gives CDR1 SGHRS, CDR2 YFSETQ. CDR3: CASSADSPGDTEAFF. The CDR3 DNA reads as TGCGCCAGCAGCGCGGATTCTCCAGGGGACACTGAAGCTTTCTTT.

This chain joins TRBV7-9 and TRBJ2-4, with 13 bases that match TRBD2. The J segment lost 9 bases and the V segment lost 5 bases, leaving 10 bases of the junction unmatched. Germline values: CDR1 SEHNR, CDR2 FQNEAQ (reference sequence). This CDR3 has 16 residues. The CDR3 nucleotides read TGTGCCAGCAGCCCAGCCACTAGCGGGAGGGCCGGCATTCAGTACTTC. It codes for CASSPATSGRAGIQYF.

This chain connects TRBV18 to TRBJ1-1; TRBD1 might be the D (6 bases). The CDR3 totals 13 residues. From germline, CDR1 is KGHSH and CDR2 LQKENI. Trimming took off 4 bases at V and 1 base at J, with 7 bases between the two ends. Here the CDR3 DNA reads TGTGCCAGCTCACTAGGGGGGAACACTGAAGCTTTCTTT. Its translation: CASSLGGNTEAFF.

The genes are TRBV5-1 and TRBJ1-2, with D tentatively TRBD1 (5 bases). Germline V gene data show CDR1 as SGHRS and CDR2 as YFSETQ. The ends were cut back, 2 bases at V and 3 bases at J, with 11 bases in the middle. The CDR3 covers 14 residues. CDR3 protein: CASSFGGDYYGYTF. CDR3 coding DNA: TGCGCCAGCAGCTTCGGGGGAGACTACTATGGCTACACCTTC. The variable domain in full, completed from reference TRBV5-1 and TRBJ1-2, reads KAGVTQTPRYLIKTRGQQVTLSCSPISGHRSVSWYQQTPGQGLQFLFEYFSETQRNKGNFPGRFSGRQFSNSRSEMNVSTLELGDSALYLCASSFGGDYYGYTFGSGTRLTVV.

The J gene is TRBJ2-3, the V gene TRBV6-1; 14 nucleotides align to TRBD2. The germline V gene has CDR1 MNHNS and CDR2 SASEGT. The CDR3 contains 15 residues. The trim removed 2 bases at V and 8 bases at J, leaving 3 bases unmatched. This CDR3 is CASSERGLAGVTQYF. CDR3 coding DNA: TGTGCCAGCAGTGAAAGGGGACTAGCGGGAGTTACGCAGTATTTT.

The chain is built from TRBV28 and TRBJ2-1, with TRBD2 matching 9 bases. V trimming: 5 bases; J trimming: 3 bases; junction bases outside the gene matches: 5. This CDR3 contains 15 residues. Germline V CDR1 and CDR2: MDHEN, SYDVKM. CDR3 nucleotides: TGTGCCAGCAGTCTTAGCGGGGGATTCTACAATGAGCAGTTCTTC. It codes for CASSLSGGFYNEQFF.

This chain uses TRBV11-2 with TRBJ2-1; the match to TRBD2 covers 11 bases. The V gene end was trimmed by 3 bases and the J gene end by 6 bases; junction bases not matched to a gene: 1. The CDR3 runs to 14 residues. Germline V gives CDR1 SGHAT, CDR2 FQNNGV. The CDR3 bases are TGTGCCAGCAGCTTGGGACTAGCGGCCAATGAGCAGTTCTTC. Translation: CASSLGLAANEQFF.

The rearrangement joins TRBV9 to TRBJ1-5; a possible D gene is TRBD1 (6 bases). Germline assignment: CDR1 SGDLS and CDR2 YYNGEE. CDR3 length: 17 residues. V lost 4 bases to trimming and J lost 0 bases, with 17 bases between them. The DNA of the CDR3 is TGTGCCAGCAGCACTAGTACGGGGGCAAATAGCAATCAGCCCCAGCATTTT. This codes for CASSTSTGANSNQPQHF. Looking up the rest from reference TRBV9 and TRBJ1-5 gives the full variable domain: DSGVTQTPKHLITATGQRVTLRCSPRSGDLSVYWYQQSLDQGLQFLIQYYNGEERAKGNILERFSAQQFPDLHSELNLSSLELGDSALYFCASSTSTGANSNQPQHFGDGTRLSIL.

The chain recombines TRBV4-1 with TRBJ2-2, with 13 nucleotides matching TRBD2. Germline V gene lookup returns CDR1 MGHRA and CDR2 YSYEKL. V gave up 0 bases and J gave up 5 bases; unmatched junction bases: 9. This CDR3 has 19 residues. Here the CDR3 reads CASSQEELLAGGPTGELFF. The CDR3, as DNA: TGCGCCAGCAGCCAAGAGGAGTTACTAGCGGGAGGGCCAACCGGGGAGCTGTTTTTT.

The V and J genes are TRBV7-2 and TRBJ2-2; 7 bases are shared with TRBD1. The CDR3 totals 15 residues. J gave up 6 bases and V 1 base, and 5 bases lay outside the gene matches. The germline gives CDR1 SGHTA, CDR2 FQGNSA. The CDR3 reads CASSLGQGFAGELFF. The DNA for the CDR3 is TGTGCCAGCAGCTTAGGACAGGGATTTGCCGGGGAGCTGTTTTTT.

The gene calls are TRBV7-6 and TRBJ2-5; maybe TRBD2 (6 bases). Trimming took 5 bases from V and 4 from J, leaving 11 bases between them. This CDR3 is 13 amino acids long. In germline, CDR1 is SGHVS, CDR2 FNYEAQ. CDR3 residues: CASSRGTVETQYF. CDR3 bases: TGTGCCAGCAGCCGGGGGACTGTAGAGACCCAGTACTTC.

The CDR3 DNA reads TGTGCCAGCAGAGGGACTAGCGGGAGGCAACTACGCGAGCAGTACTTC. Amino acids: CASRGTSGRQLREQYF. This chain connects TRBV27 to TRBJ2-7; 15 positions match TRBD2. The length of the CDR3 is 16 residues. Germline lookup yields CDR1 MNHEY and CDR2 SMNVEV (reference sequence). V was clipped by 6 bases and J by 6 bases; unmatched bases: 9.

The V call is TRBV28, the J call TRBJ1-5, with TRBD1 identical over 7 bases. V gave up 5 bases and J gave up 5 bases; unmatched junction bases: 9. Germline V lookup: CDR1 MDHEN, CDR2 SYDVKM. This CDR3 comprises 15 residues. The DNA of the CDR3 is TGTGCCAGCAGTCAAAAAGGGGGCCGGGATCAGCCCCAGCATTTT. Translating it yields CASSQKGGRDQPQHF.